These 14 T cell receptor beta chains were sequenced from one sample in a study of blood T cell repertoires in COVID-19. Sequenced by immunoSEQ multiplex PCR; TCRdb stores in-frame clones only, minus some. The sample includes about 74,000 clones, 80% of them seen just once. Input material: peripheral blood. The receptor source for this set is a human donor in a cohort sampled during active COVID-19.

This clone appeared once. The chain has TRBV24-1 and TRBJ2-2, with 8 bases lining up with TRBD2. The junction had 2 bases not matched to a gene; V was cut back by 3 bases and J by 3 bases. The CDR3 covers 15 residues. In germline, CDR1 is KGHDR, CDR2 SFDVKD. The CDR3 DNA follows: TGTGCCACCAGTGATGTGGGACTAGACACCGGGGAGCTGTTTTTT. It translates to CATSDVGLDTGELFF.

This clone has a handful of counts. The chain employs TRBV11-2 and TRBJ2-1; possible D gene TRBD1, 5 bases. Germline V gene lookup returns CDR1 SGHAT and CDR2 FQNNGV. The CDR3 contains 14 residues. V lost 5 bases and J 5 bases, leaving 13 bases between the germline ends. CDR3 amino acids: CASSTFDSNNEQFF. The CDR3 nucleotides are TGTGCCAGCAGCACGTTTGACAGCAACAATGAGCAGTTCTTC.

This clone was counted between two and nine times. V usage is TRBV19 and J usage is TRBJ2-4, with D possibly TRBD1 on 6 matching bases. CDR3 size: 16 residues. V shed 7 bases and J shed 2 bases, with 18 bases lying between them. Germline V CDR1 and CDR2: LNHDA, SQIVND (reference sequence). The CDR3 sequence: CASKVRGSDTKNIQYF. The CDR3 nucleotides read TGTGCCAGTAAGGTTAGGGGGAGTGACACCAAAAACATTCAGTACTTC.

This chain connects TRBV9 to TRBJ2-7, with TRBD2 as a possible D gene (5 bases). The CDR3 extends over 13 amino acids. Trimming removed 4 bases at V and 3 bases at J, with 11 bases between. The germline CDR1 and CDR2 sequences are SGDLS and YYNGEE. The chain's CDR3 is CASSPGVGYEQYF. The CDR3 DNA reads as TGTGCCAGCAGCCCCGGGGTTGGCTACGAGCAGTACTTC.

The CDR3 sequence is CASSPAGGGYEQYV. The CDR3 nucleotides are TGTGCCAGCTCACCAGCGGGAGGCGGATACGAGCAGTACGTC. The chain links TRBV18 to TRBJ2-7; TRBD2 agrees at 8 bases. V gave up 2 bases and J gave up 4 bases; unmatched junction bases: 4. The CDR3 sequence is 14 residues long. CDR1 and CDR2 (germline): KGHSH, LQKENI.

V and J are TRBV21-1 and TRBJ2-7; no check of the table's D call, TRBD2, against the DNA was made. TRBV21-1 is deemed a pseudogene. This CDR3 spans 12 amino acids. CDR3 in amino acids: CATCGERGEQYF. The CDR3 nucleotides read TGTGCCACCTGCGGGGAAAGAGGCGAGCAGTACTTC.

The rearrangement joins TRBV4-3 to TRBJ2-5; 10 bases match TRBD2. Germline values: CDR1 LGHNA, CDR2 YSLEER. J gave up 9 bases and V 4 bases, and 14 bases lay outside the gene matches. This CDR3 is built from 16 residues. The CDR3 protein is CASSRWTSGPEGAQYF. As DNA, the CDR3 is TGCGCCAGCAGCCGCTGGACTAGCGGACCGGAGGGGGCCCAGTACTTC.

The DNA of the CDR3 is TGCGCCAGCAGTGGGGGACAGGGCGTGAATGAGCAGTTCTTC. Translation gives CASSGGQGVNEQFF. The rearrangement links TRBV10-2 to TRBJ2-1, with TRBD1 matching over 9 bases. Looked up from germline, CDR1 is WSHSY and CDR2 is SAAADI. The CDR3 is 14 residues long. Losses at the gene ends were 4 bases for V and 7 bases for J; bases not matched to a gene: 5.

This rearrangement joins TRBV18 to TRBJ1-4; D is uncertain. The ends were cut back, 1 base at V and 4 bases at J, with 13 bases in the middle. This CDR3 spans 16 amino acids. The germline CDR1 and CDR2 sequences are KGHSH and LQKENI. The DNA for the CDR3 is TGTGCCAGCTCACCACTGATGGAGGGTGGTAATGAAAAACTGTTTTTT. Translated, it gives CASSPLMEGGNEKLFF.

DNA of the CDR3: TGTGCCAGCAGCTTAGAACAGGGATTCGGGGAGCTGTTTTTT. Its translation: CASSLEQGFGELFF. The chain links TRBV7-2 to TRBJ2-2; TRBD1 might be the D (6 bases). Trimming took 1 base from V and 7 from J, leaving 10 bases between them. The germline V gene has CDR1 SGHTA and CDR2 FQGNSA. The CDR3 is 14 amino acids.

V and J are TRBV20-1 and TRBJ2-7; no clear D. V lost 6 bases and J 2 bases, leaving 8 bases between the germline ends. The length of the CDR3 is 11 residues. In germline, CDR1 is DFQATT, CDR2 SNEGSKA (reference sequence). The CDR3 DNA is TGCAGTGCGACACCAACCTACGAGCAGTACTTC. Translated: CSATPTYEQYF.

The chain couples TRBV5-4 to TRBJ2-3; 12 bases align to TRBD2. Per the germline V gene, CDR1 is SGHNT and CDR2 is YYREEE (reference sequence). The CDR3 has 15 residues. V lost 4 bases, J lost 3 bases, and 3 bases stayed unmatched. CDR3 amino acids: CASSAGLAGTDTQYF. CDR3 nucleotide sequence: TGTGCCAGCAGCGCCGGACTAGCGGGAACAGATACGCAGTATTTT.

The chain carries TRBV7-9 and TRBJ2-5; 7 bases align to TRBD1. Trimming took 7 bases from V and 4 from J; bases not matched to a gene: 12. The CDR3 sequence is 15 residues long. The V gene's germline CDR1 is SEHNR and CDR2 FQNEAQ (reference sequence). The DNA for the CDR3 is TGTGCCAGCACCCCAGCAGGGGGAGTTTTAGAGACCCAGTACTTC. Amino acids: CASTPAGGVLETQYF.

This rearrangement joins TRBV6-2 or TRBV6-3 to TRBJ2-3, with 12 bases matching TRBD2. Trimming removed 2 bases from V and 7 bases from J; junction bases left unmatched: 7. The CDR3 runs to 16 residues. The germline V gene has CDR1 MNHEY and CDR2 SVGEGT. CDR3 sequence (DNA): TGTGCCAGCAGTTACCGGGGACTAGCGGGTCCCAATACGCAGTATTTT. Its protein product is CASSYRGLAGPNTQYF.